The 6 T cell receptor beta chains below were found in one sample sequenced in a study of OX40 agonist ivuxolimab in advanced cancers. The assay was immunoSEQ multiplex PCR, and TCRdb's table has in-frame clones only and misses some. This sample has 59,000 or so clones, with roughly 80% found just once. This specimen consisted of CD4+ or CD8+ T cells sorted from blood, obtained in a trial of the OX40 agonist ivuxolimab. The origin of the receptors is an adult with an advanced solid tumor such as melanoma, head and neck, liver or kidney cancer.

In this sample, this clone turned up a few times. For the CDR3, the DNA is TGTGCCAGCTTGGTGGGGACTAGCGGTTACAATGAGCAGTTCTTC. Its translation is CASLVGTSGYNEQFF. This chain connects TRBV6-1 to TRBJ2-1; 11 nucleotides agree with TRBD2. Germline CDR1 is MNHNS and CDR2 is SASEGT. The CDR3 spans 15 residues. Losses at the gene ends were 8 bases for V and 4 bases for J; bases not matched to a gene: 7.

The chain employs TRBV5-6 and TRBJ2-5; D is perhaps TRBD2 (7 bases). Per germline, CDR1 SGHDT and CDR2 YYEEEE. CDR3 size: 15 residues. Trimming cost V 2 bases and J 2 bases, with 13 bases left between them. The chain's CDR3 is CASSFYAGAQETQYF. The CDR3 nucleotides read TGTGCCAGCAGCTTCTATGCGGGGGCTCAAGAGACCCAGTACTTC.

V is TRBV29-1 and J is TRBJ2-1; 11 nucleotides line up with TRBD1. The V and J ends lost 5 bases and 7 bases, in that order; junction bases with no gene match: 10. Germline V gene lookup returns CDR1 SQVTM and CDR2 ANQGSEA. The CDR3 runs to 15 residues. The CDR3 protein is CSVLGQGALWNEQFF. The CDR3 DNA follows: TGCAGCGTTCTCGGACAGGGGGCTTTGTGGAATGAGCAGTTCTTC.

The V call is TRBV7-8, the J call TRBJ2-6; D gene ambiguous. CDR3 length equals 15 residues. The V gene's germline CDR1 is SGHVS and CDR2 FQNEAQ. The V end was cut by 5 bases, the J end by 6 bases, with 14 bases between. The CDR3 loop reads CASSPWVSEANVLTF. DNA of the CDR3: TGTGCCAGCAGCCCCTGGGTAAGTGAGGCCAACGTCCTGACTTTC.

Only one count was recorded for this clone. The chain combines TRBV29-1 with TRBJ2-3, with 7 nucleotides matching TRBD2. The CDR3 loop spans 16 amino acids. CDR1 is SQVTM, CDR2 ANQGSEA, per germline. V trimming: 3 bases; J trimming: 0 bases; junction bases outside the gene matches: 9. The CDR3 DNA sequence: TGCAGCGTTGAGAAATTCGGCGGGGGAAGCACAGATACGCAGTATTTT. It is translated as CSVEKFGGGSTDTQYF.

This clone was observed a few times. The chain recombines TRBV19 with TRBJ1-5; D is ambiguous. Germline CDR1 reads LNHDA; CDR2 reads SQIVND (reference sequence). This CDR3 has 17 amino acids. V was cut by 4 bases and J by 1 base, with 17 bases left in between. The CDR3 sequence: CASSRDRPPVSNQPQHF. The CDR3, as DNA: TGTGCCAGTAGTAGAGACCGGCCCCCGGTGAGCAATCAGCCCCAGCATTTT.